This TCR beta chain came from a study of cytomegalovirus exposure and HLA in healthy donors. On the study more broadly: Some 85 million unique TCRs, all from HLA-typed donors, were included in an early release of the data. General study results and limits: Only CMV serostatus was available as immune exposure information. In a later analysis, HLA-C alleles had the fewest associated TCRs, DRB1 alleles the most.

The CDR3 is 16 amino acids. The ends were cut back, 0 bases at V and 3 bases at J, with 13 bases in the middle. Germline CDR1 LGHNA, CDR2 YSLEER. Note on this clone: Its antigen is currently unknown.

PCR used 60 Vbeta primers and 13 Jbeta primers. Sequencing used immunoSEQ multiplex PCR; TCRdb keeps in-frame clones, though not all of them. The data hold 170,000 or so clones, with 65% to 80% observed a single time. This TCR was recovered from a woman in her twenties or thirties in good health and CMV-seronegative. The V and J genes are TRBV4-3 and TRBJ2-3; tentative D call: TRBD2 (5 bases). Sequenced material: PBMCs. CDR3 coding DNA: TGCGCCAGCAGCCAAGATCTGGACGGGATGACAGATACGCAGTATTTT. This gives the protein CASSQDLDGMTDTQYF.